The 12 T cell receptor beta chains reported below all come from one sample, sequenced in a study of T cell changes during pregnancy in multiple sclerosis. Repertoires were generated with immunoSEQ multiplex PCR, while TCRdb's copy carries only in-frame clones and drops some. The table records tens of thousands of clones, roughly 89% of them present only once. The sample here was CD4+ T cells from peripheral blood mononuclear cells, taken in the first trimester of pregnancy. Source of these receptors: a female donor with multiple sclerosis, enrolled in a pregnancy study.

This sequence joins TRBV19 and TRBJ1-1; no clear D. The germline CDR1 and CDR2 sequences are LNHDA and SQIVND (reference sequence). Trimming cost V 6 bases and J 3 bases, with 11 bases left between them. The CDR3 is 13 residues long. DNA of the CDR3: TGTGCCAGTAGGCTTGAGCGGCACACTGAAGCTTTCTTT. It is translated as CASRLERHTEAFF.

The chain is built from TRBV7-9 and TRBJ1-2; D call uncertain. From germline, CDR1 is SEHNR and CDR2 FQNEAQ (reference sequence). Trimming left V 5 bases short and J 4 bases short, with 20 bases between. This CDR3 is 16 amino acids long. CDR3 sequence (DNA): TGTGCCAGCAGCCCCCCCTTGGACTGGGCAGCCTATGGCTACACCTTC. As protein: CASSPPLDWAAYGYTF.

The chain recombines TRBV5-1 with TRBJ2-3; tentatively, D is TRBD2 (5 bases). V lost 0 bases and J 2 bases, leaving 16 bases between the germline ends. Per germline, CDR1 SGHRS and CDR2 YFSETQ. CDR3 length equals 17 residues. The CDR3, as DNA: TGCGCCAGCAGCTTGGCTGGCGGAGGAAGGGCCACAGATACGCAGTATTTT. It codes for CASSLAGGGRATDTQYF.

The gene calls are TRBV30 and TRBJ2-1; 7 bases are shared with TRBD2. CDR3 length: 13 residues. Trimming at V came to 5 bases and at J to 0 bases, leaving 1 base not matched to a gene. The V gene's germline CDR1 is GTSNPN and CDR2 SVGIG (reference sequence). The CDR3 DNA follows: TGTGCCTGGGCGGGAGACTCCTACAATGAGCAGTTCTTC. Translating it yields CAWAGDSYNEQFF.

V and J are TRBV2 and TRBJ2-1, with a possible D match to TRBD1 (5 bases). Germline CDR1 SNHLY, CDR2 FYNNEI. There are 13 residues in the CDR3. V lost 5 bases to trimming and J lost 7 bases, with 12 bases between them. The CDR3, as DNA: TGTGCCAGCAGTTTGAGACAGATAAATGAGCAGTTCTTC. Protein product: CASSLRQINEQFF. Full variable domain (missing parts from reference TRBV2 and TRBJ2-1): EPEVTQTPSHQVTQMGQEVILRCVPISNHLYFYWYRQILGQKVEFLVSFYNNEISEKSEIFDDQFSVERPDGSNFTLKIRSTKLEDSAMYFCASSLRQINEQFFGPGTRLTVL.

CDR3: CASSPSEWGNTIYF. The CDR3 coding sequence is TGTGCCAGCAGCCCCTCGGAGTGGGGAAACACCATATATTTT. The genes are TRBV13 and TRBJ1-3; D is unresolved. V lost 5 bases and J 4 bases, leaving 12 bases between the germline ends. The CDR3 is 14 residues long. In germline, CDR1 is PRHDT, CDR2 FYEKMQ (reference sequence).

The chain employs TRBV6-5 and TRBJ2-6, with TRBD1 matching 7 bases. Trimming removed 2 bases from V and 2 bases from J; junction bases left unmatched: 3. The CDR3 totals 16 residues. Germline V gene lookup returns CDR1 MNHEY and CDR2 SVGAGI. This chain's CDR3 is CASSYQQGTGANVLTF. The CDR3 DNA reads as TGTGCCAGCAGTTACCAACAGGGGACTGGGGCCAACGTCCTGACTTTC.

The chain combines TRBV5-1 with TRBJ1-3; unclear D gene. Trimming shortened V by 2 bases and J by 1 base, and 13 bases separated the two germline ends. In germline, CDR1 is SGHRS, CDR2 YFSETQ. This CDR3 has 16 amino acids. CDR3 sequence reads: CASSFELLNSGNTIYF. In DNA, the CDR3 is TGCGCCAGCAGCTTCGAGTTACTGAATTCTGGAAACACCATATATTTT.

The chain uses TRBV30 and TRBJ2-2, with D tentatively TRBD2 (7 bases). V dropped 0 bases and J dropped 6 bases, with 8 bases sitting between them. Germline CDR1 and CDR2: GTSNPN and SVGIG (reference sequence). The CDR3 contains 13 residues. The CDR3 coding sequence is TGTGCCTGGAGTGTAGGGGGGGCCGGGGAGCTGTTTTTT. This codes for CAWSVGGAGELFF. Drawing the rest from reference TRBV30 and TRBJ2-2, the complete variable domain is SQTIHQWPATLVQPVGSPLSLECTVEGTSNPNLYWYRQAAGRGLQLLFYSVGIGQISSEVPQNLSASRPQDRQFILSSKKLLLSDSGFYLCAWSVGGAGELFFGEGSRLTVL.

The rearrangement joins TRBV28 to TRBJ1-5; D is ambiguous. The CDR3 runs 14 residues. V was cut by 5 bases and J by 4 bases, with 12 bases left in between. Germline V gene sequence: CDR1 MDHEN, CDR2 SYDVKM. The CDR3 coding sequence is TGTGCCAGCAGTCCGCGGCGATTAAATCAGCCCCAGCATTTT. The encoded protein is CASSPRRLNQPQHF. Full variable domain (rest looked up from reference TRBV28 and TRBJ1-5): DVKVTQSSRYLVKRTGEKVFLECVQDMDHENMFWYRQDPGLGLRLIYFSYDVKMKEKGDIPEGYSVSREKKERFSLILESASTNQTSMYLCASSPRRLNQPQHFGDGTRLSIL.

The V call is TRBV7-3, the J call TRBJ1-2; D not certain. Trimming stripped 5 bases from V and 0 bases from J, with 13 bases between. Germline-derived CDR1 and CDR2 are SGHTA and FQGTGA. This CDR3 region has 15 residues. The CDR3 nucleotides read TGTGCCAGCAGCCTACAACCGACATCTAACTATGGCTACACCTTC. Protein: CASSLQPTSNYGYTF. The full variable domain, with the rest looked up from reference TRBV7-3 and TRBJ1-2, is GAGVSQTPSNKVTEKGKYVELRCDPISGHTALYWYRQSLGQGPEFLIYFQGTGAADDSGLPNDRFFAVRPEGSVSTLKIQRTERGDSAVYLCASSLQPTSNYGYTFGSGTRLTVV.

This chain links TRBV5-4 with TRBJ2-1; D is perhaps TRBD1 (5 bases). Germline V gene data show CDR1 as SGHNT and CDR2 as YYREEE (reference sequence). The CDR3 sequence is 15 residues long. V dropped 2 bases and J dropped 6 bases, with 15 bases sitting between them. This chain's CDR3 is CASSLRQISGNEQFF. The DNA of the CDR3 is TGTGCCAGCAGCTTACGACAGATCTCCGGCAATGAGCAGTTCTTC.